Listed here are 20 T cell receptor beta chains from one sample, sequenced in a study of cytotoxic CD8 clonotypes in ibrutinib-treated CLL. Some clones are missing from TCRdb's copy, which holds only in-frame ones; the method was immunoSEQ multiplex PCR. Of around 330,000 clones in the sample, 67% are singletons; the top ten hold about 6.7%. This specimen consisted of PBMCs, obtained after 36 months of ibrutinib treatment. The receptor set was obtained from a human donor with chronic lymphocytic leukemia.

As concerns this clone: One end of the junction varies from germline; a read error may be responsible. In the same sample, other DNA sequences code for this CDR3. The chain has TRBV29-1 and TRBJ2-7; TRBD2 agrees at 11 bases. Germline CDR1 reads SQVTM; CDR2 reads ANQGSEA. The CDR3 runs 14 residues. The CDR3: CSVEGLAGGYEQYF. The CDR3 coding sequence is TGCAGCGTGGAAGGACTAGCGGGCGGGTACGAGCAGTACTTC.

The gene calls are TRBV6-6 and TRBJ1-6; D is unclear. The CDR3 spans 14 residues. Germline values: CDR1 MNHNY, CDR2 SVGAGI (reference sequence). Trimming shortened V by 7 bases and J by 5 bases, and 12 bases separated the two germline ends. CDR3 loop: CASKIGQNNSPLHF. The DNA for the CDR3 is TGTGCCAGCAAGATCGGGCAAAATAATTCACCCCTCCACTTT.

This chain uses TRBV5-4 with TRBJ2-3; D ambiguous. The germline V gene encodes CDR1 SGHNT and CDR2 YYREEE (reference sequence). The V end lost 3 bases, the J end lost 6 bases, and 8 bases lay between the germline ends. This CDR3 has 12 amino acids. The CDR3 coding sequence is TGTGCCAGCAGCTCCCAAGGGGATACGCAGTATTTT. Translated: CASSSQGDTQYF.

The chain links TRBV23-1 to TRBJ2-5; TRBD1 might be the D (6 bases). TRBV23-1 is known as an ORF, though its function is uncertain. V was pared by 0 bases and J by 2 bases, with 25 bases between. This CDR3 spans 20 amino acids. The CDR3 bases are TGCGCCAGCAGTCAATCGTCTGTACAGGGCGACACGGAAAAACAAGAGACCCAGTACTTC. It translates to CASSQSSVQGDTEKQETQYF.

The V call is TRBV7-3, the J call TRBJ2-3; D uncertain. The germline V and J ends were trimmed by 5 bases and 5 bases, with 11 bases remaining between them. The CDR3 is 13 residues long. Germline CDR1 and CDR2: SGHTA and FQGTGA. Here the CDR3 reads CASSIKLRDTQYF. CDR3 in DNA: TGTGCCAGCAGCATCAAACTTCGAGATACGCAGTATTTT. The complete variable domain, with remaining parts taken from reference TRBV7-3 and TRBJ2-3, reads GAGVSQTPSNKVTEKGKYVELRCDPISGHTALYWYRQSLGQGPEFLIYFQGTGAADDSGLPNDRFFAVRPEGSVSTLKIQRTERGDSAVYLCASSIKLRDTQYFGPGTRLTVL.

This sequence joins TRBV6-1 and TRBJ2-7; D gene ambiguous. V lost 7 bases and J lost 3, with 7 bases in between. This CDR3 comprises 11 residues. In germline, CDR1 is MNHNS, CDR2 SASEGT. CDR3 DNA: TGTGCCAGCACACCGGACTACGAGCAGTACTTC. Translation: CASTPDYEQYF.

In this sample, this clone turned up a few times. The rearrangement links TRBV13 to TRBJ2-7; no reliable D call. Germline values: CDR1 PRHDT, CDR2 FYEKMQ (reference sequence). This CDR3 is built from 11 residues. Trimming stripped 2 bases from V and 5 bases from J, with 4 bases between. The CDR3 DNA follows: TGTGCCAGCAGCTTATTGCACGAGCAGTACTTC. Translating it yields CASSLLHEQYF. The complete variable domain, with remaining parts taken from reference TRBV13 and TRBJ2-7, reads AAGVIQSPRHLIKEKRETATLKCYPIPRHDTVYWYQQGPGQDPQFLISFYEKMQSDKGSIPDRFSAQQFSDYHSELNMSSLELGDSALYFCASSLLHEQYFGPGTRLTVT.

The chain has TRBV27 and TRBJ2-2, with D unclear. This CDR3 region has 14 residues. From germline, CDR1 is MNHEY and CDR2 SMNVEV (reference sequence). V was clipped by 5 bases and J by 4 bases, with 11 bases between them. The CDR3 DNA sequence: TGTGCCAGCAGTGTAGGGTGGAGCACCGGGGAGCTGTTTTTT. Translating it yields CASSVGWSTGELFF.

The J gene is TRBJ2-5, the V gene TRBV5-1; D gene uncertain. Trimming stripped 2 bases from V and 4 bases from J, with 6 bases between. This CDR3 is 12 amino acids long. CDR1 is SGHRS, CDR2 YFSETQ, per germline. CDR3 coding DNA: TGCGCCAGCAGCTTTAATGGAGAGACCCAGTACTTC. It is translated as CASSFNGETQYF.

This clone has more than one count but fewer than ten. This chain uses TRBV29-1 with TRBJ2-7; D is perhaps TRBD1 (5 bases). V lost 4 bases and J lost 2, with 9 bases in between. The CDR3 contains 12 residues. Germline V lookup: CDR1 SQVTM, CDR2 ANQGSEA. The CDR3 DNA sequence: TGCAGCGTTGCCCTGACAGCCTACGAGCAGTACTTC. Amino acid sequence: CSVALTAYEQYF.

The CDR3 sequence is CASSSTGVKTQYF. In DNA form, the CDR3 reads TGTGCCAGCAGCTCGACAGGGGTGAAGACCCAGTACTTC. V is TRBV11-3 and J is TRBJ2-5; 8 bases map to TRBD1. Germline loops: CDR1 SGHNT, CDR2 YENEEA. V dropped 4 bases and J dropped 6; count of bases not matched to a gene: 4. CDR3 length: 13 amino acids.

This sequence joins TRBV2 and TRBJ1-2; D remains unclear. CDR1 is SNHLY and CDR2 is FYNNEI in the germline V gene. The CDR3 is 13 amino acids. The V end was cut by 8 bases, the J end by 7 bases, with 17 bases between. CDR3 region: CASGGRFTGGYTF. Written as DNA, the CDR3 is TGTGCCAGCGGTGGCAGATTTACGGGTGGCTACACCTTC.

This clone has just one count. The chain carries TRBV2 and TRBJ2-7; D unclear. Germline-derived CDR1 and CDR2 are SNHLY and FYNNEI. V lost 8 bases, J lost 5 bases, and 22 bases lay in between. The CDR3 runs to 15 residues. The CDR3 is CASRLNGRDFNEQYF. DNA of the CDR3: TGTGCCAGCCGCCTGAATGGTAGGGATTTTAACGAGCAGTACTTC.

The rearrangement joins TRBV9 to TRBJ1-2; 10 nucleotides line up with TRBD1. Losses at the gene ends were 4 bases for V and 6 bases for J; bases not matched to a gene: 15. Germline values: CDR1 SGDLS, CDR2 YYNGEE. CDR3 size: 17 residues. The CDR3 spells CASSPTGGELHRNGYTF. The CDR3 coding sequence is TGTGCCAGCAGCCCGACAGGGGGCGAGCTTCATAGGAATGGCTACACCTTC.

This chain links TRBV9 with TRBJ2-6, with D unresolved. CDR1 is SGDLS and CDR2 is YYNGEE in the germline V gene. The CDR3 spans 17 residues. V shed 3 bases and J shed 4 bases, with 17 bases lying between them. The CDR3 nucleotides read TGTGCCAGCAGCGACCCTCACGGCGCGAGGGGGGCCAACGTCCTGACTTTC. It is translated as CASSDPHGARGANVLTF.

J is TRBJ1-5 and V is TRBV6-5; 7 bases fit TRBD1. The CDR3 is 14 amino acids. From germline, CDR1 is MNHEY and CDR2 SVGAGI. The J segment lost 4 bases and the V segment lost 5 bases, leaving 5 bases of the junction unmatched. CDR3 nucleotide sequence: TGTGCCAGCAGTCCAGGGGGGGGGAATCAGCCCCAGCATTTT. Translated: CASSPGGGNQPQHF.

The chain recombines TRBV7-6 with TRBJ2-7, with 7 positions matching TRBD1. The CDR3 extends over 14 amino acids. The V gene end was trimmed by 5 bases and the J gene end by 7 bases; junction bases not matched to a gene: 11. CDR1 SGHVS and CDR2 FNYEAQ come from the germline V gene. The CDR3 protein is CASSKDRFLGEQYF. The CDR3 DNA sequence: TGTGCCAGCAGCAAGGACAGGTTTTTGGGGGAGCAGTACTTC. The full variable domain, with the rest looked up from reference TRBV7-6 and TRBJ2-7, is GAGVSQSPRYKVTKRGQDVALRCDPISGHVSLYWYRQALGQGPEFLTYFNYEAQQDKSGLPNDRFSAERPEGSISTLTIQRTEQRDSAMYRCASSKDRFLGEQYFGPGTRLTVT.

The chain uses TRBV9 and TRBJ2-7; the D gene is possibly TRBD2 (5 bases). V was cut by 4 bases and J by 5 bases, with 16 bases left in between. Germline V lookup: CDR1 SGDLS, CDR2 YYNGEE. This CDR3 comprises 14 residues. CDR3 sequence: CASSPSGLENEQYF. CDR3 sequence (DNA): TGTGCCAGCAGCCCCTCAGGACTCGAGAACGAGCAGTACTTC.

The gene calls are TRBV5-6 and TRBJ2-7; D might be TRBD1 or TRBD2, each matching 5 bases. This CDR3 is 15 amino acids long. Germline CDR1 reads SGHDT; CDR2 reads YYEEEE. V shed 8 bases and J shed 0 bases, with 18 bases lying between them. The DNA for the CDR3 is TGTGCCAGTTCAACGGGGCCGTTGAGCTCCTACGAGCAGTACTTC. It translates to CASSTGPLSSYEQYF. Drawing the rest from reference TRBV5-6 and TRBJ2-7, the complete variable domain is DAGVTQSPTHLIKTRGQQVTLRCSPKSGHDTVSWYQQALGQGPQFIFQYYEEEERQRGNFPDRFSGHQFPNYSSELNVNALLLGDSALYLCASSTGPLSSYEQYFGPGTRLTVT.

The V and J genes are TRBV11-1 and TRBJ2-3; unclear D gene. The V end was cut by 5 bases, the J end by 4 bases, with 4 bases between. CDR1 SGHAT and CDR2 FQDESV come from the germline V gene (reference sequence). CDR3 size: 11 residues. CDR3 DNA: TGTGCCAGCAGCCACGCAGATACGCAGTATTTT. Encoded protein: CASSHADTQYF.